This is a list of T cell receptor beta chains from one sample in a study of blood T cell repertoires in COVID-19. Clones were sequenced by immunoSEQ multiplex PCR, and TCRdb holds only the in-frame ones, with some missing. The sample has roughly 300,000 clones, around 84% seen once. The material sequenced was peripheral blood. These receptors all stem from a human donor with COVID-19, enrolled during active disease. The donor label of this sample is uncertain. Each CDR3 is given with its conserved first and last residue. Fields, in order: D gene, J gene, V gene, clone size, CDR3 DNA, CDR3 protein. A D gene is named only where the DNA matches it firmly. The size field is filled for only some rows; it gives once, few, many or a size class.

.,TRBJ1-2,TRBV4-2,.,TGTGCCAGCAGCGAAGGGGGGGGGAAAAACTATGGCTACACCTTC,CASSEGGGKNYGYTF
.,TRBJ2-3,TRBV20-1,.,TGCAGTGCTAGTCTTACGGGTTCTGCTAGCACAGATACGCAGTATTTT,CSASLTGSASTDTQYF
TRBD1,TRBJ1-2,TRBV28,.,TGTGCCAGCAGTTTAAGTCCAGGGGGCTTGGAAGGCTACACCTTC,CASSLSPGGLEGYTF
TRBD2,TRBJ2-1,TRBV3-1/TRBV3-2,.,TGTGCCAGCAGCCAAGGGGTCCCTAGCGGGAGCTCTGAGCAGTTCTTC,CASSQGVPSGSSEQFF
TRBD1,TRBJ1-1,TRBV18,.,TGTGCCAGCTCACAGAACAGGGGGGCCGGCGGGACTGAAGCTTTCTTT,CASSQNRGAGGTEAFF
.,TRBJ1-6,TRBV3-1/TRBV3-2,.,TGTGCCAGCAGCCCCCAACAGGATTCACCCCTCCACTTT,CASSPQQDSPLHF
TRBD2,TRBJ2-2,TRBV7-3,.,TGTGCCAGCAGCCCCGATGCTAGCGGCCTCACCGGGGAGCTGTTTTTT,CASSPDASGLTGELFF
.,TRBJ1-2,TRBV14,.,TGTGCCAGCAGCCAAGAAGTTGCAGGGGATGGCTACACCTTC,CASSQEVAGDGYTF
.,TRBJ2-7,TRBV28,once,TGTGCCAGCAGTTTGGTGGGGAGCTCCTACGAGCAGTACTTC,CASSLVGSSYEQYF
TRBD1,TRBJ1-2,TRBV27,.,TGTGCCAGCGGGCCGGGACAGAACTATGTTGGCTACACCTTC,CASGPGQNYVGYTF
TRBD2,TRBJ2-7,TRBV7-9,.,TGTGCCAGCAGCCAGGGACTAGCGTCATATGCGGTCGAGCAGTACTTC,CASSQGLASYAVEQYF
TRBD1,TRBJ1-6,TRBV7-9,.,TGTGCCAGCAGCTTAGAAGCGGTTAGGGGACAGTCACCCCTCCACTTT,CASSLEAVRGQSPLHF
.,TRBJ1-1,TRBV28,few,TGTGCCAGCAGTCCCCGCGGGGGGCCCACTGAAGCTTTCTTT,CASSPRGGPTEAFF
TRBD2,TRBJ2-3,TRBV6-5,.,TGTGCCAGCAACAGCGGGATTAGCACAGATACGCAGTATTTT,CASNSGISTDTQYF
TRBD2,TRBJ2-3,TRBV2,few,TGTGCCAGCAGTGCCCAAGGGACTAGGAGGGATACGCAGTATTTT,CASSAQGTRRDTQYF
.,TRBJ1-1,TRBV28,.,TGTGCCAGCAGCCTAGGAAACAGGGATGAAGCTTTCTTT,CASSLGNRDEAFF
.,TRBJ1-2,TRBV12-3/TRBV12-4,.,TGTGCCAGCAGGCCGGTCCGGGGTGGCTACACCTTC,CASRPVRGGYTF
.,TRBJ1-2,TRBV30,.,TGTGCCTGGAGCGCGCTCTATGGCTACACCTTC,CAWSALYGYTF
.,TRBJ2-5,TRBV7-8,once,TGTGCCAGCAGCTTAGCGGGAGTTAGCCAGGAGGGAGAGACCCAGTACTTC,CASSLAGVSQEGETQYF
.,TRBJ2-2,TRBV18,.,TGTGCCAGCTCCGCGACTAACGCGAACACCGGGGAGCTGTTTTTT,CASSATNANTGELFF
TRBD1,TRBJ1-1,TRBV7-2,.,TGTGCCAGCAGCGCAGGGGGCAACACTGAAGCTTTCTTT,CASSAGGNTEAFF
.,TRBJ1-3,TRBV19,once,TGTGCCAGTAAGGGACTGCACTCTGGAAACACCATATATTTT,CASKGLHSGNTIYF
TRBD1,TRBJ2-2,TRBV18,.,TGTGCCAGCTCACCGTTCCCCGGACAGGGCGGAACCGGGGAGCTGTTTTTT,CASSPFPGQGGTGELFF
.,TRBJ2-5,TRBV6-5,.,TGTGCCAGCACCCCCGGCGGGGACCGCCGGGAGACCCAGTACTTC,CASTPGGDRRETQYF
TRBD1,TRBJ1-1,TRBV5-1,.,TGCGCCAGCAGCAAAATACAGGGGCGCGCGGAGAACACTGAAGCTTTCTTT,CASSKIQGRAENTEAFF
.,TRBJ1-5,TRBV5-3,.,TGTGCCAGAAGCTTCCGATGGAGGAGCAATCAGCCCCAGCATTTT,CARSFRWRSNQPQHF
.,TRBJ1-2,TRBV19,once,TGTGCCAGTTGTGGAGTGGACTATGGCTACACCTTC,CASCGVDYGYTF
.,TRBJ1-1,TRBV19,.,TGTGCCAGTAGTATTTTTGGCGCGAGGCGCGTTATGAACACTGAAGCTTTCTTT,CASSIFGARRVMNTEAFF
TRBD1,TRBJ1-1,TRBV28,.,TGTGCCAGCAGCCCTCGGGTGGACAGGGGGCGAAGAGGTGAAGCTTTCTTT,CASSPRVDRGRRGEAFF
TRBD2,TRBJ2-2,TRBV7-2,.,TGTGCCAGCAGCTTAGGGACTAGGGGCGGCACCGGGGAGCTGTTTTTT,CASSLGTRGGTGELFF
.,TRBJ2-7,TRBV19,.,TGTGCCAGTAGAGGACTCTCGGGCCGGGGGACCGGCGAGCAGTACTTC,CASRGLSGRGTGEQYF
TRBD1,TRBJ2-7,TRBV29-1,.,TGCAGCGTCGCCTTGGGACAGGGCGGCGAGCAGTACTTC,CSVALGQGGEQYF
TRBD2,TRBJ2-1,TRBV10-1,.,TGCGCCAGCGCCCTTAGCGGGAGGTACAATGAGCAGTTCTTC,CASALSGRYNEQFF
TRBD2,TRBJ2-7,TRBV6-2/TRBV6-3,.,TGTGCCAGCAGTTACTCGATCGAGCGGGGTGGCTCCTACGAGCAGTACTTC,CASSYSIERGGSYEQYF
.,TRBJ2-7,TRBV27,.,TGTGCCAGCAGGATGGCAAGAGCTACCCGGGGAGAGCAGTACTTC,CASRMARATRGEQYF
.,TRBJ2-3,TRBV21-1,.,TGTGCCAGCAGCAAAGCCCGCGGGTCCGCGGGAGGAGGTTACACAGATACGCAGTATTTT,CASSKARGSAGGGYTDTQYF
TRBD1,TRBJ2-7,TRBV7-2,.,TGTGCCAGCAGCCCGGACAGGAACTCCTACGAGCAGTACTTC,CASSPDRNSYEQYF
.,TRBJ2-5,TRBV19,.,TGTGCCAGTAGTATAGACGTGGCAGAAGAGACCCAGTACTTC,CASSIDVAEETQYF
.,TRBJ1-1,TRBV12-3/TRBV12-4,.,TGTGCCAGCAGTTTCCGGGTATCCACTGAAGCTTTCTTT,CASSFRVSTEAFF
TRBD2,TRBJ2-2,TRBV27,.,TGTGCCAGCAGTCGACGACTAGCGGGAGATACCGGGGAGCTGTTTTTT,CASSRRLAGDTGELFF
.,TRBJ2-3,TRBV19,.,TGTGCCAGTAGTATGGAGGCAAGGACAGATACGCAGTATTTT,CASSMEARTDTQYF
.,TRBJ2-1,TRBV4-3,.,TGCGCCAGCAGCCAAGCGGCGGGGTTAGGTGAGCAGTTCTTC,CASSQAAGLGEQFF
TRBD2,TRBJ2-1,TRBV9,.,TGTGCCAGCAGCGGTACTAGCGGGGGCAATGAGCAGTTCTTC,CASSGTSGGNEQFF
TRBD2,TRBJ2-1,TRBV3-1/TRBV3-2,.,TGTGCCAGCAGCCAAGAGCCGCTAGCGGGGGGGAATGAGCAGTTCTTC,CASSQEPLAGGNEQFF
.,TRBJ2-1,TRBV7-2,.,TGTGCCAGCAGCTTAGACAGAAGGGCAGGGCTCAATGAGCAGTTCTTC,CASSLDRRAGLNEQFF
TRBD1,TRBJ2-7,TRBV27,.,TGTGCCACCAGGACAGGGGGGAGCTCCTACGAGCAGTACTTC,CATRTGGSSYEQYF
TRBD2,TRBJ2-3,TRBV3-1/TRBV3-2,.,TGTGCCAGCAGCCAATTTCAGGGACTAGCTGGAGATACGCAGTATTTT,CASSQFQGLAGDTQYF
TRBD2,TRBJ2-4,TRBV3-1/TRBV3-2,.,TGTGCCAGCAGCCAAGATTCCTGGCGGGAGGGTAGAAACATTCAGTACTTC,CASSQDSWREGRNIQYF
.,TRBJ1-5,TRBV19,few,TGTGCCAGTAGTATAGATTGGCGGAGCAATCAGCCCCAGCATTTT,CASSIDWRSNQPQHF
TRBD1,TRBJ2-7,TRBV6-5,.,TGTGCCACCGGCCGGGACAGGGGGCAGTTCGAGCAGTACTTC,CATGRDRGQFEQYF
.,TRBJ1-4,TRBV7-9,once,TGTGCCAGCAGCTTACGCCAGGGGACGCAGGGTGAAAAACTGTTTTTT,CASSLRQGTQGEKLFF
.,TRBJ1-2,TRBV19,.,TGTGCCAGTAAGGGCAGCGGAGTTTATGGCTACACCTTC,CASKGSGVYGYTF
TRBD2,TRBJ2-5,TRBV5-6,once,TGTGCCAGCAGCTTAGTAACTAGCGGGAGCAGGGTTCGAGAGACCCAGTACTTC,CASSLVTSGSRVRETQYF
TRBD2,TRBJ2-2,TRBV5-4,.,TGTGCCAGCAGCCCTAGCGGGAGTAGACTCGGGGAGCTGTTTTTT,CASSPSGSRLGELFF
.,TRBJ1-1,TRBV29-1,.,TGCAGCGAGCGAAGGGAGTGGATTAGGAACACTGAAGCTTTCTTT,CSERREWIRNTEAFF
.,TRBJ2-7,TRBV6-2/TRBV6-3,.,TGTGCCAGCAGCCGCGAGGCGACCGAGTTCTCCTACGAGCAGTACTTC,CASSREATEFSYEQYF
.,TRBJ1-2,TRBV6-5,.,TGTGCCAGCAGGGACCCAGGGGAAAGCTATGGCTACACCTTC,CASRDPGESYGYTF
.,TRBJ1-4,TRBV7-9,.,TGTGCCAGCAGCTTAGCGCAGGGTGAAAAACTGTTTTTT,CASSLAQGEKLFF